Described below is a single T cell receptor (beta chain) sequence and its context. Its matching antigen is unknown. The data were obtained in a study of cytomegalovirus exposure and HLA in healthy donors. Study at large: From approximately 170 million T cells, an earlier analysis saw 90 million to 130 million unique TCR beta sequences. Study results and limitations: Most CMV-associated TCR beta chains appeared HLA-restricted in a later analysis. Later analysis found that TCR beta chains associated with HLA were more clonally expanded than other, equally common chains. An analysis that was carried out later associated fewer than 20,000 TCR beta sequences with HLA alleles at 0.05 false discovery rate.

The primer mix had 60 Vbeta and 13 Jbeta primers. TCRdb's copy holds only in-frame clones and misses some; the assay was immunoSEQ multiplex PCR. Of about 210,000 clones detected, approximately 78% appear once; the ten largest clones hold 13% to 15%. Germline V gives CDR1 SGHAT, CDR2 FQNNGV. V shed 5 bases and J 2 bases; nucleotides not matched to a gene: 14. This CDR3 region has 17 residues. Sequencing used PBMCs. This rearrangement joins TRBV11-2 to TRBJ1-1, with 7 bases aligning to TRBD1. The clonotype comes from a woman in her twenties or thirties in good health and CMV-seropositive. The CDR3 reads CASSRRGLLGHNTEAFF. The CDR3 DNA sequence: TGTGCCAGCAGCCGTAGGGGGCTTTTGGGTCATAACACTGAAGCTTTCTTT.